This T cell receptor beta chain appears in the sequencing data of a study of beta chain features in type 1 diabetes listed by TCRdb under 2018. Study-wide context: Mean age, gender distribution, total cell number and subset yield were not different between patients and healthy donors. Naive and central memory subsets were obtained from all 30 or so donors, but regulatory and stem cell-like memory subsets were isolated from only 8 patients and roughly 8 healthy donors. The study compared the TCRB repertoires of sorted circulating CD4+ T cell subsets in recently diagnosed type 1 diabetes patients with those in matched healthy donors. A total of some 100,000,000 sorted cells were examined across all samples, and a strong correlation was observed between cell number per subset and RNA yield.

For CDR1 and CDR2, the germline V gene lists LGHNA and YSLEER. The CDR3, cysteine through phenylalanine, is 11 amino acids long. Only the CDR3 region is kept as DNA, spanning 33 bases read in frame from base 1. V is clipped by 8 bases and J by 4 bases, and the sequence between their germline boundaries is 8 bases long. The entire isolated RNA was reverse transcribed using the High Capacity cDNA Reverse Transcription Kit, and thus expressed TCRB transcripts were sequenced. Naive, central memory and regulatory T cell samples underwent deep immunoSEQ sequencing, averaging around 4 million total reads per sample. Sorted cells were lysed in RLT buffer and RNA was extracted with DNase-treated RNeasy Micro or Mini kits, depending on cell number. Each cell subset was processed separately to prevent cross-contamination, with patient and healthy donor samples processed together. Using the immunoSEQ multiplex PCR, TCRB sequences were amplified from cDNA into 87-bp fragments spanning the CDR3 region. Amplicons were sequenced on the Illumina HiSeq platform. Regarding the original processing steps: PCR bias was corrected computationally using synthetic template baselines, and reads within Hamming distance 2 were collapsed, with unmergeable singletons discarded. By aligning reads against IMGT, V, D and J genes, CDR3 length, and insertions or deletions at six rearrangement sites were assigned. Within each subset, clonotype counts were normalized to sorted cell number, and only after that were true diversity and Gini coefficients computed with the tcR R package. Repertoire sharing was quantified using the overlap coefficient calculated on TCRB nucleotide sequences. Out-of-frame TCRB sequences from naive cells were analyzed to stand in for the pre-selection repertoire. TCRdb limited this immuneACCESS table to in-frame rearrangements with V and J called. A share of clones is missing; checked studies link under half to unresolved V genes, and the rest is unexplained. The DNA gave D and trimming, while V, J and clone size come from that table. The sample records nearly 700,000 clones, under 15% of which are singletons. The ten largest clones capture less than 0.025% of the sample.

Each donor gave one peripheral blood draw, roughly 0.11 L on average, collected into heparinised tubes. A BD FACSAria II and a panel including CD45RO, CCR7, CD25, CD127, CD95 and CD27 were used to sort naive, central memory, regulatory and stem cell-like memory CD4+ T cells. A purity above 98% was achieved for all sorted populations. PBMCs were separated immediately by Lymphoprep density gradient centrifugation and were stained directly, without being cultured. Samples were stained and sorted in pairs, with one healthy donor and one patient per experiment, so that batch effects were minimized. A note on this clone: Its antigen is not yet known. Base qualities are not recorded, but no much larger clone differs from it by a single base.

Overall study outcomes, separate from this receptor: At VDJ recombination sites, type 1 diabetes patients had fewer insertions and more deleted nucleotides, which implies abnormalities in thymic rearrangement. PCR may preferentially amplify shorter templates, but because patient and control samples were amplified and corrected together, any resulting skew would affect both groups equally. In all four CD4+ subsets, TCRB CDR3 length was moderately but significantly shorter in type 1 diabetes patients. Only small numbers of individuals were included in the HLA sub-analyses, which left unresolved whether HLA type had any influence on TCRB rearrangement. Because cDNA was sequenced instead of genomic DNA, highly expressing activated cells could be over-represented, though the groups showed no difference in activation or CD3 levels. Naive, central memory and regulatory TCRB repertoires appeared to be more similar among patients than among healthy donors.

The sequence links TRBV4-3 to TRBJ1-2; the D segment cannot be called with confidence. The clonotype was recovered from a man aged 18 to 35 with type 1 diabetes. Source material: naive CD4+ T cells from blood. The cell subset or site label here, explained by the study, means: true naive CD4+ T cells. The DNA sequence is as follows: TGCGCCAGCCGGGGTGGCTATGGCTACACCTTC. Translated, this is CASRGGYGYTF.